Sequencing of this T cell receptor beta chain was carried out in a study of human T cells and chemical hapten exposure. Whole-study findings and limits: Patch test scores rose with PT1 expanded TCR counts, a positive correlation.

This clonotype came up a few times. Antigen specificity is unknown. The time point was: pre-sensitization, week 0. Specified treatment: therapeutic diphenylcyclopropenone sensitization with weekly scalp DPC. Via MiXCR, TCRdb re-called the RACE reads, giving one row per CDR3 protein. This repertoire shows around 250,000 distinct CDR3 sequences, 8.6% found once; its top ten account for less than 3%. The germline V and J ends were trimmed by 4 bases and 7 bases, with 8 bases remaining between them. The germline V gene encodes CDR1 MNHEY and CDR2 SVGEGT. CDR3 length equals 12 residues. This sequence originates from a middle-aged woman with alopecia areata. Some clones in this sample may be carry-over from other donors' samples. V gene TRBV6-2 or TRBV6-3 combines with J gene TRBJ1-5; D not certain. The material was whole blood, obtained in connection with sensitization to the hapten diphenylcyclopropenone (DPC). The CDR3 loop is CASSFRGQPQHF. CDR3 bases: TGTGCCAGCAGTTTCCGTGGGCAGCCCCAGCATTTT.